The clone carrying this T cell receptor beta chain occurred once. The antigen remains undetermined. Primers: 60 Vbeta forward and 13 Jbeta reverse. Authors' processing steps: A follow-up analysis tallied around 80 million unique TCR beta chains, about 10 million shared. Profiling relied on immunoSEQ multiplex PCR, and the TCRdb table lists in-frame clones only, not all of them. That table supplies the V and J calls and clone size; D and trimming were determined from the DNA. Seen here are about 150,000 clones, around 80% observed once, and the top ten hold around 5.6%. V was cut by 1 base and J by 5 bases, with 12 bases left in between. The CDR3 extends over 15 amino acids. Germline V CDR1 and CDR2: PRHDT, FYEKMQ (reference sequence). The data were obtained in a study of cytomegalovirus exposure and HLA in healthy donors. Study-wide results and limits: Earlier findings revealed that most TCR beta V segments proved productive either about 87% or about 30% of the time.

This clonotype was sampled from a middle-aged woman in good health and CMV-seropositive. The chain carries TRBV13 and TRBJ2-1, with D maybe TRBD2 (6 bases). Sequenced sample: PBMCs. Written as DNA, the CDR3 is TGTGCCAGCAGCTTAGACCGGGGGAGGAACAATGAGCAGTTCTTC. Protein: CASSLDRGRNNEQFF.